The clone carrying this TCR beta chain was counted a few times. Its antigen is not known. This PCR relied on a set of 60 Vbeta primers and 13 Jbeta primers. The method was immunoSEQ multiplex PCR; TCRdb's version includes in-frame clones alone and lacks a portion of them. The table shows about 120,000 clones, with 77% occurring only once. This CDR3 has 16 residues. The trim removed 4 bases at V and 0 bases at J, leaving 7 bases unmatched. The germline V gene has CDR1 MGHRA and CDR2 YSYEKL. These data originate in a study of cytomegalovirus exposure and HLA in healthy donors. Points from the study as a whole: Among TCR beta chains of equal frequency, HLA-associated ones were more clonally expanded in a later analysis. Later on, an analysis found that several of the most significant clusters appeared to be linked to common viral pathogens, which included parvovirus B19.

The sequencing sample was made of PBMCs. The chain combines TRBV4-1 with TRBJ2-3; 7 nucleotides agree with TRBD2. This clonotype was obtained from a man younger than 35 in good health and CMV-seropositive. Written as DNA, the CDR3 is TGCGCCAGCAGCCTCAGGAGCGGGGTCAGCACAGATACGCAGTATTTT. It is translated as CASSLRSGVSTDTQYF.